The 19 T cell receptor beta chains in this list originate from one sample, sequenced in a study of T cell clusters in autoimmune cytopenias. Each sample's input was 200 to 300 ng genomic DNA, 40,000 or so genome equivalents. One tube held mixed TRB-A and TRB-B primer pools for touch-down PCR. Reanalyzing the multiplex PCR reads, TCRdb keeps one entry per CDR3 protein, without DNA. Its table records 6,000 or so distinct CDR3 sequences. Sample: peripheral blood. The receptors derive from a human donor with an autoimmune cytopenia or autoimmune hepatitis (not recorded which).

This clonotype registers medium-sized (0.01 to 0.1%) by frequency. The chain carries TRBV6-4 and TRBJ2-7; the TCRdb call, TRBD2, lacks DNA for checking. CDR1 is MRHNA and CDR2 is SNTAGT in the germline V gene. The length of the CDR3 is 15 residues. This chain's CDR3 is CASSPSGGTHYEQYF.

This clonotype is identified as medium-sized from frequency. The chain combines TRBV19 with TRBJ2-2. This CDR3 contains 15 residues. Germline V lookup: CDR1 LNHDA, CDR2 SQIVND (reference sequence). CDR3: CASSRGFANTGELFF. Complete variable domain (other parts from reference TRBV19 and TRBJ2-2): DGGITQSPKYLFRKEGQNVTLSCEQNLNHDAMYWYRQDPGQGLRLIYYSQIVNDFQKGDIAEGYSVSREKKESFPLTVTSAQKNPTAFYLCASSRGFANTGELFFGEGSRLTVL.

This clonotype shows up as medium-sized by frequency. The chain employs TRBV6-5 and TRBJ2-2; as DNA is missing, the TRBD1 call by TCRdb cannot be tested. Germline V gene data show CDR1 as MNHEY and CDR2 as SVGAGI. CDR3 length: 15 amino acids. The CDR3 here is CASRELRGVTGELFF.

This clonotype is called medium-sized based on its frequency. The rearrangement joins TRBV6-2 or TRBV6-3 to TRBJ1-5; TCRdb indicates TRBD1, and absent DNA this call remains unverified. Germline CDR1 is MNHEY and CDR2 is SVGEGT. The CDR3 is made up of 13 amino acids. The CDR3 spells CASSEGGNQPQHF.

The gene calls are TRBV7-6 and TRBJ1-6; the TCRdb call, TRBD1, lacks DNA for checking. The germline gives CDR1 SGHVS, CDR2 FNYEAQ. This CDR3 is built from 17 residues. The CDR3 loop is CASSLRGPSSYNSPLHF. The full variable domain, its missing parts supplied by reference TRBV7-6 and TRBJ1-6, is GAGVSQSPRYKVTKRGQDVALRCDPISGHVSLYWYRQALGQGPEFLTYFNYEAQQDKSGLPNDRFSAERPEGSISTLTIQRTEQRDSAMYRCASSLRGPSSYNSPLHFGNGTRLTVT.

This clonotype is classed as medium-sized (0.01 to 0.1%) by frequency. The chain carries TRBV11-3 and TRBJ2-3; TCRdb returns TRBD1, unconfirmable since there is no DNA. The CDR3 contains 15 residues. CDR1 is SGHNT, CDR2 YENEEA, per germline. The CDR3 spells CASSYRGAGSDTQYF.

The V gene is TRBV6-2 or TRBV6-3, the J gene TRBJ2-3; the D call from TCRdb, TRBD2, cannot be confirmed without DNA. Germline V gene data show CDR1 as MNHEY and CDR2 as SVGEGT. The CDR3 contains 14 residues. This CDR3 is CASGGLAGADTKYF.

The genes are TRBV27 and TRBJ2-6; absent DNA, TCRdb's TRBD1 call cannot be checked. The CDR3 runs 14 residues. The germline V gene encodes CDR1 MNHEY and CDR2 SMNVEV (reference sequence). The chain's CDR3 is CASSLGAGANVLTF.

V usage is TRBV19 and J usage is TRBJ1-3; with no DNA, the TCRdb D assignment of TRBD1 cannot be verified. CDR3 length: 18 residues. Looked up from germline, CDR1 is LNHDA and CDR2 is SQIVND (reference sequence). CDR3 sequence: CASESGRGQVPSGNTIYF.

This clonotype ranks as medium-sized in terms of frequency. The V and J genes are TRBV29-1 and TRBJ2-7; TCRdb selects TRBD1, and the lack of DNA leaves this call unchecked. The CDR3 spans 12 residues. Germline CDR1 SQVTM, CDR2 ANQGSEA. CDR3 sequence reads: CSAGQYSYEQYF.

The V gene is TRBV29-1, the J gene TRBJ2-5; TCRdb's D call of TRBD2 is untestable without DNA. CDR3 length: 13 amino acids. The V gene's germline CDR1 is SQVTM and CDR2 ANQGSEA. Here the CDR3 reads CSVTRGAGETQYF. The full variable domain, rest sourced from reference TRBV29-1 and TRBJ2-5, is SAVISQKPSRDICQRGTSLTIQCQVDSQVTMMFWYRQQPGQSLTLIATANQGSEATYESGFVIDKFPISRPNLTFSTLTVSNMSPEDSSIYLCSVTRGAGETQYFGPGTRLLVL.

V usage is TRBV15 and J usage is TRBJ2-7; TCRdb designates TRBD2, a call that cannot be tested without DNA. Germline V gives CDR1 LNHNV, CDR2 YYDKDF (reference sequence). The CDR3 extends over 16 amino acids. The CDR3: CATSSIIAGASYEQYF.

The chain recombines TRBV6-1 with TRBJ2-7; the TCRdb call, TRBD1, lacks DNA for checking. CDR3 size: 15 residues. Germline V CDR1 and CDR2: MNHNS, SASEGT. The CDR3 reads CASSEVGTGSYEQYF.

The rearrangement joins TRBV7-2 to TRBJ2-7; the D call from TCRdb, TRBD2, cannot be confirmed without DNA. Germline V gene data show CDR1 as SGHTA and CDR2 as FQGNSA. This CDR3 is 16 amino acids long. CDR3 in amino acids: CASSQTLSGGANEQYF. The full variable domain, completed using reference TRBV7-2 and TRBJ2-7, is GAGVSQSPSNKVTEKGKDVELRCDPISGHTALYWYRQSLGQGLEFLIYFQGNSAPDKSGLPSDRFSAERTGGSVSTLTIQRTQQEDSAVYLCASSQTLSGGANEQYFGPGTRLTVT.

This chain joins TRBV11-2 and TRBJ2-7; TCRdb names TRBD1, which stays unverified in the absence of DNA. The CDR3 loop spans 15 amino acids. The germline V gene has CDR1 SGHAT and CDR2 FQNNGV. The CDR3 here is CASSLARDRIYEQYF.

This clonotype is classed as medium-sized by frequency. The V and J genes are TRBV30 and TRBJ1-5; lacking DNA, the TRBD1 call made by TCRdb goes unchecked. The germline CDR1 and CDR2 sequences are GTSNPN and SVGIG (reference sequence). The CDR3 is made up of 14 amino acids. CDR3 loop: CAWSLGRDGQPQHF.

This clonotype is deemed medium-sized by its frequency. The chain uses TRBV6-1 and TRBJ2-7; TCRdb selects TRBD1, and the lack of DNA leaves this call unchecked. The V gene's germline CDR1 is MNHNS and CDR2 SASEGT. This CDR3 has 15 amino acids. The CDR3 loop is CASTMLSGHTYEQYF.

The gene calls are TRBV7-2 and TRBJ2-5; the D gene TCRdb calls, TRBD1, cannot be checked with no DNA. The CDR3 covers 14 residues. Germline CDR1 and CDR2: SGHTA and FQGNSA. The CDR3 is CASSLEGGEETQYF.

The chain is built from TRBV15 and TRBJ1-2; TCRdb selects TRBD1, and the lack of DNA leaves this call unchecked. The CDR3 length is 16 residues. Germline V gene data show CDR1 as LNHNV and CDR2 as YYDKDF (reference sequence). The CDR3 region is CATAKSLGGLNYGYTF.